Reported below is one TCR beta chain. What it binds is unknown. These data originate in a study of beta chain features in type 1 diabetes. Overall study findings and caveats: People with Type 1 diabetes carried modestly yet significantly shorter TCRB CDR3s in all four CD4+ subsets. The study found that naive, central memory and Treg TCRB repertoires appeared more similar in patients than in healthy donors.

Blood was drawn once from each donor into heparinised tubes. The draws averaged about 120 mL. Cells sorted by CD45RO/CCR7/CD25/CD127/CD95/CD27 comprised CD4+ naive, central memory, regulatory and stem cell-like memory cells. CDR1 LNHDA and CDR2 SQIVND come from the germline V gene (reference sequence). V was clipped by 3 bases and J by 1 base, with 9 bases between them. This CDR3 spans 14 amino acids. The sequenced template was cDNA made from the entire isolated RNA. Some clones are missing from TCRdb's copy, which holds only in-frame ones; the method was immunoSEQ multiplex PCR. In the table there are about 900,000 clones, 15% to 20% of which are singletons.

The sequenced sample consisted of naive CD4+ T cells from blood. J is TRBJ1-2 and V is TRBV19; D gene unclear. This TCR came from a woman between 18 and 29 years old in good health. The CDR3 DNA follows: TGTGCCAGTAGTATCACAGCGGATAACTATGGCTACACCTTC. Residues: CASSITADNYGYTF.